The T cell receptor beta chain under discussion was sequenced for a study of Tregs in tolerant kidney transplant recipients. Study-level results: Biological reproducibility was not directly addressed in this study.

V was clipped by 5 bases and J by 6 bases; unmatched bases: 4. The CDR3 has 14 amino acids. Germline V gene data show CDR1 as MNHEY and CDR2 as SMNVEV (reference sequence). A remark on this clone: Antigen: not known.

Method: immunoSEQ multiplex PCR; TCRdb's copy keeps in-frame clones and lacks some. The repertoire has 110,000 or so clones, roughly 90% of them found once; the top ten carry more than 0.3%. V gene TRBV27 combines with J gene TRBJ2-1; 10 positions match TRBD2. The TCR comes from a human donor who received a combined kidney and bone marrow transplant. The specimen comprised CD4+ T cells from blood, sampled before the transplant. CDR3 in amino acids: CASSRSGGSNEQFF. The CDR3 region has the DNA TGTGCCAGCAGTCGTAGCGGGGGGTCCAATGAGCAGTTCTTC.